This T cell receptor (beta chain) was sequenced in a study of post-analysis software for immune sequencing data. cDNA libraries of TCR beta carried unique molecular identifiers. Input of about 1 to 11 million T cells yielded 450,000 to 550,000 cDNA molecules. TCRdb fed the PCR reads into MiXCR, producing one record per CDR3 protein. Of around 770,000 distinct CDR3 sequences listed, more than 45% are singletons. Findings and limits, study-wide: Among roughly 5 TRBV segments more frequent in patients than controls were TRBV5-6, TRBV5-1 and TRBV20-1.

V dropped 1 base and J dropped 2; count of bases not matched to a gene: 3. The CDR3 runs to 17 residues. CDR1 and CDR2 from the germline V gene are MGHDK and SYGVNS. The table lists this clonotype with a few counts. Its antigen is still unknown. This chain connects TRBV25-1 to TRBJ2-5; 14 bases map to TRBD2. This TCR was sampled from a girl under 18 with multiple sclerosis. What was sequenced was blood. The CDR3 sequence: CASSEWTSGRIQETQYF. As DNA, the CDR3 is TGTGCCAGCAGTGAATGGACTAGCGGGAGGATTCAAGAGACCCAGTACTTC.